This TCR beta chain was identified during a study of radiotherapy plus CTLA-4 blockade in lung cancer. Across the study: Objective response was observed in over 15% of patients, and disease control in roughly 30%. General study points: Per reports, early blood T cell clone dynamics, plus interferon-beta, forecast response most strongly.

CDR3 length equals 14 residues. Per germline, CDR1 SGHTA and CDR2 FQGNSA. J was trimmed by 3 bases and V by 2 bases; bases with no gene match: 3. Method: immunoSEQ multiplex PCR; TCRdb's copy keeps in-frame clones and lacks some. The sample consists of roughly 60,000 clones, 60% to 80% of them appearing once. Comment on this clone: The antigen is not known.

Chemo-refractory metastatic non-small-cell lung cancer patients were treated with focal radiation plus CTLA-4 blockade with ipilimumab. Source: peripheral blood, taken from a patient treated with radiotherapy plus ipilimumab. V and J are TRBV7-2 and TRBJ2-7, with 8 bases fitting TRBD1. The TCR comes from a human donor with non-small cell lung cancer who had a complete response to radiotherapy plus ipilimumab. CDR3 bases: TGTGCCAGCAGCTTAAGGGACAGGAGCTACGAGCAGTACTTC. Translated: CASSLRDRSYEQYF.